A selection of T cell receptor beta chains follows, all from one sample in a study of blood T cell repertoires in COVID-19. Clones were sequenced by immunoSEQ multiplex PCR, and TCRdb holds only the in-frame ones, with some missing. Among about 140,000 clones listed, 80% to 85% were seen once. The source material was peripheral blood. The source of these receptors is a human donor in a cohort sampled during active COVID-19. Each CDR3 is given with its conserved first and last residue. A D gene is named only where the DNA matches it firmly.

V	D	CDR3
TRBV18	.	CASSPVAGVSPNYGYTF
TRBV5-8	TRBD2	CASRWGLAGPDTQYF
TRBV6-5	.	CASSPGGRRQHF
TRBV5-5	.	CASSRGGGRETNEKLFF
TRBV12-5	TRBD1	CASGWDSEQFF
TRBV5-5	.	CASSLAPLGRRNTEAFF
TRBV7-2	.	CASSVQKPNTGELFF
TRBV2	.	CASQGGVTYNEQFF
TRBV19	.	CASRRNGADTQYF
TRBV2	TRBD1	CASSGETGRQPQHF
TRBV6-6	TRBD1	CASSYEGQGAGETQYF
TRBV6-6	.	CASTPWQGYQPQHF
TRBV7-6	.	CASSPQGPLPYEQYF
TRBV5-8	.	CASNDDGKRRQPQHF
TRBV16	TRBD1	CASCPRDRVNTEAFF
TRBV7-8	.	CASSLGSGGYNEQFF
TRBV7-9	.	CASSLPGSRGHEQFF
TRBV5-1	.	CASSLNNPNSPLHF
TRBV2	TRBD1	CASSEQGASDGYTF
TRBV19	.	CASTPRWQTGNTIYF
TRBV11-2	.	CASSLKLGIPYEQYF
TRBV5-4	TRBD1	CASSPGQVDGYTF
TRBV19	.	CASSRASSGANVLTF
TRBV6-5	TRBD1	CASNNRGLGEKLFF
TRBV6-6	.	CASREFIFTEAFF
TRBV7-6	.	CASSINPKETQYF
TRBV10-3	.	CAIVSYRSSSNYGYTF
TRBV13	TRBD1	CASSSSGTGGQETQYF
TRBV4-2	.	CASSQDRWGELFF
TRBV28	TRBD1	CASSLHGGQKNSPLHF
TRBV28	.	CASSSPTYEQYF
TRBV2	.	CASSPRHNYEQYF
TRBV5-1	.	CASSLAQDYGYTF
TRBV11-3	.	CASSTGGNEQFF
TRBV6-8	.	CASSPPHTNTEAFF
TRBV19	.	CASSPRGNTEAFF
TRBV6-2/TRBV6-3	.	CASSYGGNTEAFF
TRBV5-6	.	CASSLQAGLAFF
TRBV19	.	CASSIGSGSFGYTF
TRBV5-1	TRBD1	CASSQLDRGVDQETQYF